One and the same sample provided the 19 T cell receptor beta chains below, sequenced in a study of monozygotic twins with inflammatory bowel disease. TCRdb reanalyzed the 5' RACE reads, giving one entry per CDR3 protein sequence and no DNA. Its table lists 440,000 or so distinct CDR3 sequences. Sequenced material: blood. Source of these receptors: a human donor with ulcerative colitis or Crohn's disease, or a healthy co-twin of an affected twin (not recorded which).

The chain employs TRBV3-1 and TRBJ2-7; no DNA is available, so the TRBD2 call from TCRdb remains unchecked. The germline V gene encodes CDR1 LGHDT and CDR2 YNNKEL (reference sequence). The length of the CDR3 is 13 residues. CDR3 residues: CASGTGTSDEQYF.

The chain has TRBV24-1 and TRBJ2-1; TCRdb's D gene call, TRBD2, goes unchecked for lack of DNA. There are 14 residues in the CDR3. The V gene's germline CDR1 is KGHDR and CDR2 SFDVKD. The CDR3 here is CATSRGRANNEQFF.

V usage is TRBV29-1 and J usage is TRBJ1-2; TCRdb names TRBD1, which stays unverified in the absence of DNA. The length of the CDR3 is 12 residues. The V gene's germline CDR1 is SQVTM and CDR2 ANQGSEA. The CDR3 here is CSVKDRVYGYTF. The full variable domain, its missing parts supplied by reference TRBV29-1 and TRBJ1-2, is SAVISQKPSRDICQRGTSLTIQCQVDSQVTMMFWYRQQPGQSLTLIATANQGSEATYESGFVIDKFPISRPNLTFSTLTVSNMSPEDSSIYLCSVKDRVYGYTFGSGTRLTVV.

V and J are TRBV2 and TRBJ2-1; TCRdb designates TRBD2, a call that cannot be tested without DNA. This CDR3 is built from 14 residues. Germline V gives CDR1 SNHLY, CDR2 FYNNEI. CDR3 residues: CASRRLAGAHEQFF.

The rearrangement uses TRBV5-5 and TRBJ2-1; checking the TCRdb D call of TRBD1 is not possible without DNA. The CDR3 extends over 16 amino acids. From germline, CDR1 is SGHKS and CDR2 YYEKEE (reference sequence). CDR3 sequence: CASIKAGTGGYNEQFF.

This sequence joins TRBV20-1 and TRBJ1-2; TCRdb's assignment of TRBD1 cannot be checked, as there is no DNA. The CDR3 contains 14 residues. Germline V CDR1 and CDR2: DFQATT, SNEGSKA (reference sequence). This CDR3 reads CSARGTGLIYGYTF.

The chain is built from TRBV7-2 and TRBJ2-3; TCRdb lists TRBD2, though no DNA is available to test this call. Germline V gene data show CDR1 as SGHTA and CDR2 as FQGNSA. CDR3 length: 17 amino acids. The CDR3 sequence is CASSLLLSPTLGDTQYF.

The V and J genes are TRBV5-6 and TRBJ2-1. Germline CDR1 is SGHDT and CDR2 is YYEEEE. This CDR3 region has 16 residues. This CDR3 is CASSADRGSSYNEQFF. The full variable domain, its missing parts supplied by reference TRBV5-6 and TRBJ2-1, is DAGVTQSPTHLIKTRGQQVTLRCSPKSGHDTVSWYQQALGQGPQFIFQYYEEEERQRGNFPDRFSGHQFPNYSSELNVNALLLGDSALYLCASSADRGSSYNEQFFGPGTRLTVL.

This chain connects TRBV12-3 or TRBV12-4 to TRBJ2-3; TCRdb proposes TRBD1, but this gene call is untestable without DNA. This CDR3 contains 15 residues. CDR3 in amino acids: CASSWSGGTTDTQYF.

The CDR3 is CASSHPGTHNEQFF. This chain joins TRBV7-2 and TRBJ2-1; TCRdb proposes TRBD1, but this gene call is untestable without DNA. The CDR3 consists of 14 residues. Per germline, CDR1 SGHTA and CDR2 FQGNSA.

The genes are TRBV10-3 and TRBJ1-1; TCRdb returns TRBD1, unconfirmable since there is no DNA. Germline CDR1 ENHRY, CDR2 SYGVKD. This CDR3 spans 13 amino acids. This CDR3 is CAIKPTGGTEAFF.

V usage is TRBV11-2 and J usage is TRBJ2-4; TCRdb lists TRBD1, though no DNA is available to test this call. Germline V gene lookup returns CDR1 SGHAT and CDR2 FQNNGV. This CDR3 is 18 amino acids long. The CDR3 sequence is CASSSGQGGILAKNIQYF.

The chain couples TRBV7-2 to TRBJ2-3. The CDR3 is 15 residues long. Germline CDR1 and CDR2: SGHTA and FQGNSA. This CDR3 is CASSLELARTDTQYF.

The CDR3 protein is CASSQGYRAALGNTGELFF. The rearrangement joins TRBV14 to TRBJ2-2; TCRdb selects TRBD1, and the lack of DNA leaves this call unchecked. Germline values: CDR1 SGHDN, CDR2 FVKESK. This CDR3 has 19 residues.

The chain employs TRBV20-1 and TRBJ2-3; TCRdb's assignment of TRBD1 cannot be checked, as there is no DNA. There are 14 residues in the CDR3. Germline V gives CDR1 DFQATT, CDR2 SNEGSKA (reference sequence). The CDR3 sequence is CSATGQGGTDTQYF.

The chain carries TRBV5-1 and TRBJ2-1; TCRdb proposes TRBD1, but this gene call is untestable without DNA. The CDR3 contains 17 residues. Germline CDR1 is SGHRS and CDR2 is YFSETQ. The CDR3 reads CASTPDHYPSSYNEQFF.

CDR3: CASSLTLAFVSYTQYF. The genes are TRBV27 and TRBJ2-3. The CDR3 consists of 16 residues. Per the germline V gene, CDR1 is MNHEY and CDR2 is SMNVEV (reference sequence).

The chain employs TRBV20-1 and TRBJ2-3; the TCRdb D gene call, TRBD1, has no DNA to confirm it. This CDR3 comprises 14 residues. Germline V lookup: CDR1 DFQATT, CDR2 SNEGSKA (reference sequence). CDR3 sequence reads: CSAAIGQVLSPQYF.

J is TRBJ1-2 and V is TRBV7-9; TCRdb's D gene call, TRBD1, goes unchecked for lack of DNA. Germline values: CDR1 SEHNR, CDR2 FQNEAQ (reference sequence). The CDR3 runs 13 residues. CDR3 amino acids: CASSRGQFYGYTF.